The present TCR beta chain was sequenced within a study of T cell repertoires in ileal Crohn's disease. About the research overall: The M0 sample came from the inflamed ileal portion of the resected specimen.

Generated by immunoSEQ multiplex PCR, the TCRdb table keeps only in-frame clones and is missing some. The sample contains about 5,400 clones, about 81% of which appear only once. CDR1 is SNHLY, CDR2 FYNNEI, per germline. Germline trimming cut 10 bases from V and 10 bases from J; bases unmatched to any gene: 6. The CDR3 length is 12 residues. Time point described: inflamed ileum from the surgical specimen. Sequenced input: ileal tissue. The TCR sequence derives from an adult with Crohn's disease. The chain has TRBV2 and TRBJ1-6, with 8 bases aligning to TRBD1. The CDR3 bases are TGTGCCACCTGGACAGGGCGCTCACCCCTCCACTTT. As protein: CATWTGRSPLHF.